The clone carrying this T cell receptor beta chain occurred a few times. Its matching antigen is unknown. The data originate from a study of early T cells in non-severe SARS-CoV-2 infection. Study-wide findings and caveats: CD4 and private specificities were missed by VDJdb matching, which favored anti-spike CD8 responses.

MiXCR, run by TCRdb on the 5' RACE reads, gives a single entry per CDR3 protein. The sample holds approximately 70,000 distinct CDR3 sequences, approximately 4.6% seen once. V lost 10 bases, J lost 6 bases, and 9 bases stayed unmatched. The CDR3 consists of 14 residues. From germline, CDR1 is SGHVS and CDR2 FQNEAQ. This chain connects TRBV7-8 to TRBJ2-2; 9 bases match TRBD2. The specimen was whole blood, collected at baseline. The source is an adult who was a healthcare worker with PCR-confirmed SARS-CoV-2 infection or an uninfected control (not recorded which). The donor label of this sample is uncertain. DNA of the CDR3: TGTGCCACCCGTCTAGCGGGGATAGCCGGGGAGCTGTTTTTT. Amino acids: CATRLAGIAGELFF.